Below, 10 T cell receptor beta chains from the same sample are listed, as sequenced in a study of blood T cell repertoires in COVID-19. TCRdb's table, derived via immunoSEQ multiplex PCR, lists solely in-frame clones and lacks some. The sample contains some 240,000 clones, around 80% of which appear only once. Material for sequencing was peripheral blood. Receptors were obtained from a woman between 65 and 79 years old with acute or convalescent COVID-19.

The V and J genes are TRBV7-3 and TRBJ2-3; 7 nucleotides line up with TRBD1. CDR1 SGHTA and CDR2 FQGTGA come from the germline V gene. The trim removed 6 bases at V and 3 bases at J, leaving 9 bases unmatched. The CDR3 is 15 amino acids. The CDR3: CASSTQGVRTDTQYF. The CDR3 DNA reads TGTGCCAGCAGTACCCAGGGGGTGCGGACAGATACGCAGTATTTT.

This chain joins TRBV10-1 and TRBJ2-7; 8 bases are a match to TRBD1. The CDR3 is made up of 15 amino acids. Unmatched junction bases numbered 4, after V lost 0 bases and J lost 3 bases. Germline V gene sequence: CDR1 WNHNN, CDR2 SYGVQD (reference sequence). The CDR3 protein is CASSESDRVGYEQYF. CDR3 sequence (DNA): TGCGCCAGCAGTGAGTCGGACAGGGTGGGCTACGAGCAGTACTTC.

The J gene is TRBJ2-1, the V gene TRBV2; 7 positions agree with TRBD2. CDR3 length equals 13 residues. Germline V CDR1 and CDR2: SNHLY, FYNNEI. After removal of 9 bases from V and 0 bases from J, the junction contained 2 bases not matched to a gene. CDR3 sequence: CASTSVSYNEQFF. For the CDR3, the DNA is TGTGCCAGTACTAGCGTCTCCTACAATGAGCAGTTCTTC.

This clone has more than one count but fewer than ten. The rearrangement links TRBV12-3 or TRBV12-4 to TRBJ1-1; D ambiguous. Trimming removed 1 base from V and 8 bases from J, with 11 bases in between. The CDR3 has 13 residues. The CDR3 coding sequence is TGTGCCAGCAGTTTAGGGCCAGCGGCGGAAGCTTTCTTT. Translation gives CASSLGPAAEAFF.

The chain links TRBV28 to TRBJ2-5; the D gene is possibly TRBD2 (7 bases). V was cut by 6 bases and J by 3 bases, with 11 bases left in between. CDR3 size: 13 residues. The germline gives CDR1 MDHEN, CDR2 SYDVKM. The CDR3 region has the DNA TGTGCCAGCAGGGAGGGGGGGGAAGAGACCCAGTACTTC. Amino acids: CASREGGEETQYF.

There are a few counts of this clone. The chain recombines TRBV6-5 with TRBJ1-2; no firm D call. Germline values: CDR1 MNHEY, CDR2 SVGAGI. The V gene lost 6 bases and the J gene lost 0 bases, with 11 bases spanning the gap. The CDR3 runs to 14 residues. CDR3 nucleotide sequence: TGTGCCAGCAGAGACACGGCCACTAACTATGGCTACACCTTC. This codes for CASRDTATNYGYTF.

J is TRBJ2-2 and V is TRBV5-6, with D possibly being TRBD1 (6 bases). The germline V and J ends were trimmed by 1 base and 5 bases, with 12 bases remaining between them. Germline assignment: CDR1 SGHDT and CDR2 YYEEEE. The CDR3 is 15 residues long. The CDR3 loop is CASSLNREYTGELFF. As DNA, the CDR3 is TGTGCCAGCAGCTTGAACAGGGAGTATACCGGGGAGCTGTTTTTT.

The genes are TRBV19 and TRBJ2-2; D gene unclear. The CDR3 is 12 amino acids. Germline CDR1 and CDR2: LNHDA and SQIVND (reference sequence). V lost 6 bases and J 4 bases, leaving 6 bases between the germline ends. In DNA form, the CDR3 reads TGTGCCAGTAGCCTCAGCACCGGGGAGCTGTTTTTT. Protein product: CASSLSTGELFF.

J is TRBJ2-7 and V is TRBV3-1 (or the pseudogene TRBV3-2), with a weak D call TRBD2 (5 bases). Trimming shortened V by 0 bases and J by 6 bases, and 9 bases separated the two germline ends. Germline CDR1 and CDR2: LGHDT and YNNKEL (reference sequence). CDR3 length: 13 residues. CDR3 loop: CASSQDERVEQYF. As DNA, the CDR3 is TGTGCCAGCAGCCAAGATGAGAGGGTCGAGCAGTACTTC.

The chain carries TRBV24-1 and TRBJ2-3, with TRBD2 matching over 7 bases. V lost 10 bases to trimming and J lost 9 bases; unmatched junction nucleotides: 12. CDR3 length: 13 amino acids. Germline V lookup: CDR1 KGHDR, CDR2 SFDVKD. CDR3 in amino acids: CATGRAAGETQYF. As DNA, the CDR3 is TGTGCCACTGGGAGGGCTGCCGGAGAGACGCAGTATTTT.